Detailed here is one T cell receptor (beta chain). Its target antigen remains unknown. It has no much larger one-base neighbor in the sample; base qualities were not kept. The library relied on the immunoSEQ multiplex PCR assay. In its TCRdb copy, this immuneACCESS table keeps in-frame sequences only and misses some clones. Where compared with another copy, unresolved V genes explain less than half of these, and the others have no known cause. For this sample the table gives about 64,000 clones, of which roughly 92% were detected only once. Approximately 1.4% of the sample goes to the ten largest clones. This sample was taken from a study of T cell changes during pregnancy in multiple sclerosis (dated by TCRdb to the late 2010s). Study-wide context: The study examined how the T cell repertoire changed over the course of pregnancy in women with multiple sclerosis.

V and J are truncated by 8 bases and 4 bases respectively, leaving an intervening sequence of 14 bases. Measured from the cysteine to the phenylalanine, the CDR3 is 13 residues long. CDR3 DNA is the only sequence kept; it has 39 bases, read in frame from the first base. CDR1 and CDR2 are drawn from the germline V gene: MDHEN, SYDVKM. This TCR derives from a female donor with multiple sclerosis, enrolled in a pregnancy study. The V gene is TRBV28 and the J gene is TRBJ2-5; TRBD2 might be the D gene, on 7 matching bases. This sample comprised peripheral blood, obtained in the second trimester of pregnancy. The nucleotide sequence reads TGTGCCAGCCAGATCGGGGGGCGAGAGACCCAGTACTTC. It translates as CASQIGGRETQYF.